This T cell receptor (beta chain) appears in the sequencing data of a study of breast tumors, draining lymph nodes, adjacent tissues. CDR3 length equals 15 residues. The V gene's germline CDR1 is DFQATT and CDR2 SNEGSKA (reference sequence). Losses at the gene ends were 6 bases for V and 0 bases for J; bases not matched to a gene: 7. TCRdb reanalysed the multiplex PCR reads using MiXCR and keeps one entry per CDR3 protein. The sample holds fewer than 15,000 distinct CDR3 sequences, about three fifths seen once. The sequenced sample consisted of tumor-adjacent breast tissue. This clonotype originated in a female donor with breast cancer. Some clones in this sample may be carry-over from other donors' samples. The chain links TRBV20-1 to TRBJ2-1; TRBD2 matches 8 bases. The CDR3 spells CSASGGLSSYNEQFF. Written as DNA, the CDR3 is TGCAGTGCCAGCGGGGGCTTAAGCTCCTACAATGAGCAGTTCTTC.